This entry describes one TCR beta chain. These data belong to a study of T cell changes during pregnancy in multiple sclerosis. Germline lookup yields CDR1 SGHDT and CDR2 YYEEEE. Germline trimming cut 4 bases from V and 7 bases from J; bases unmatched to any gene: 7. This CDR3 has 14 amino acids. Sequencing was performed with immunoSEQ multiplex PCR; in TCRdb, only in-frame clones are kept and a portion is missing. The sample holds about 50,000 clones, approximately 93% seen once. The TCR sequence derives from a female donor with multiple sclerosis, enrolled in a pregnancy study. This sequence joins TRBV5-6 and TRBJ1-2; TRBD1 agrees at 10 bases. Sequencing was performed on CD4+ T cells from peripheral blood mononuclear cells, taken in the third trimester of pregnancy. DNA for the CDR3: TGTGCCAGCAGCCGGGACAGGGGTTTCTCTGGCTACACCTTC. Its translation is CASSRDRGFSGYTF.